The entry below describes one T cell receptor beta chain. Its antigen is not yet known. No base quality information exists; no much larger clone differs at one position. This entry comes from a study of blood T cell repertoires in COVID-19 (dated by TCRdb to the early 2020s). About the full investigation: The collaborator samples originated in the United States, Italy and Spain and spanned the acute and convalescent phases of COVID-19. A freely available public database, intended as a resource for researchers studying the immune response to SARS-CoV-2, is where the repertoires were released. The material from the prospective study consisted of cDNA or gDNA derived from T cells, B-cell-depleted T cells, or PBMCs. The sample metadata nearly always contained a de-identified subject ID, COVID-19 status, age in years and sex. Where available, HLA class I and class II types were taken from metadata supplied by the sample provider and were not determined by assay-based typing. Samples were obtained from the ongoing ImmuneRACE study (first 160 participants) and from 1,254 subjects provided by 6 global collaborators. The dataset comprised deeply sampled blood TCRbeta repertoires from subjects exposed to, actively infected with, or recovered from COVID-19. What the work shows at the level of the full study, not this receptor alone: The amount of clinical and demographic metadata varied by source and participant and was provided uncurated.

The immunoSEQ Assay, a bias-controlled multiplex PCR, was used to amplify TCRbeta CDR3 regions from genomic DNA. As for the authors' bioinformatics: Within the assay, amplification of reference gene primers was used to estimate how many nucleated cells each sample contained. To quantify the absolute abundance of each unique TCRbeta CDR3 rearrangement, sequence reads were collapsed and filtered. Productive Simpson clonality was computed per sample as the square root of Simpson's diversity index over productive rearrangements. TCRdb re-hosts the immuneACCESS table, in-frame sequences only. Its copies lack some clones; in the studies checked, an unresolved V gene accounts for under half of them, and the cause for the rest is not known. That table supplies the V and J calls and clone size; D and trimming were determined from the DNA. The sample yields 100,000 to 150,000 clones; approximately 68% were counted once. The top ten constitute approximately 2.3% of the sample.

The CDR3 sequence holds 14 residues, the cysteine and phenylalanine included. The read is trimmed to its CDR3 DNA, 42 bases read in frame from base 1. CDR1 and CDR2 (MNHEY, SVGAGI) derive from the germline V gene. V loses 6 bases of germline sequence and J loses 7 bases, and the interval between the two ends is 13 bases. Collaborating institutions collected whole blood in K2EDTA tubes following their own protocols. Collaborator samples were shipped for TCRbeta analysis as frozen whole blood, isolated PBMCs, or DNA extracted from either sample type. The chain is made from TRBV6-5 and TRBJ1-6; TRBD1 could be the D gene, as 6 bases match. Sequencing was done on a sample of peripheral blood. This sequence was found in a woman in her 70s with acute or convalescent COVID-19. The nucleotide sequence reads as follows: TGTGCCAGCAGCTTGACAGGTTCGAATTCACCCCTCCACTTT. Translated, this is CASSLTGSNSPLHF.